This TCR beta chain comes out of a study of shared clonotypes between healthy human individuals. V lost 1 base, J lost 2 bases, and 9 bases lay in between. Germline-derived CDR1 and CDR2 are SGHAT and FQNNGV. The CDR3 sequence is 15 residues long. This table comes from immunoSEQ multiplex PCR, and its TCRdb copy is limited to in-frame clones, with some not included. The sample has 640,000 or so clones, 72% seen once; the top ten hold about 2%. The sequence was obtained from a woman aged 25 to 45 in good health. The sequenced sample was memory CD4+ T cells sorted from blood. The subset here: CD45RA-negative fraction. The chain employs TRBV11-2 and TRBJ1-3, with a possible D match to TRBD1 (6 bases). The CDR3 loop reads CASSLVGTTGNTIYF. In nucleotides, the CDR3 is TGTGCCAGCAGCTTAGTGGGGACAACTGGAAACACCATATATTTT.